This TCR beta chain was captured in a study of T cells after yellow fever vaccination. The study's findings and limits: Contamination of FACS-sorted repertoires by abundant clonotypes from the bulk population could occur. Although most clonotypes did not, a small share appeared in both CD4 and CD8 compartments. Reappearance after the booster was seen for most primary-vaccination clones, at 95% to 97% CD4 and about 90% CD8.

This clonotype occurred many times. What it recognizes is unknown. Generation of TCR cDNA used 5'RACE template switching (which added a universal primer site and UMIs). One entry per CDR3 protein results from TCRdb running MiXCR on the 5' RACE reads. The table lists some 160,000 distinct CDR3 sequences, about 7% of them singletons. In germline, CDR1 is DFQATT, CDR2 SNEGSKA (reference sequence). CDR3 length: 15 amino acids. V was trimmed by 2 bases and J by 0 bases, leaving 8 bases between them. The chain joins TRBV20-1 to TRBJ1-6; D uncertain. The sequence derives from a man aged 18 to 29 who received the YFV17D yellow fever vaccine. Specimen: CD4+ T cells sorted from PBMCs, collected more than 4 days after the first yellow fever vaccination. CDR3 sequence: CSARPPSSYNSPLHF. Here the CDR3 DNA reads TGCAGTGCTAGACCCCCAAGCTCCTATAATTCACCCCTCCACTTT.